What follows are 23 T cell receptor beta chains derived from one specimen sequenced in a study of response to subunit inactivated influenza vaccine. In TCRdb, the RT-PCR reads were re-called with MiXCR into one record per CDR3 protein. The sample has 530,000 or so distinct CDR3 sequences, 12% to 15% seen once. This specimen consisted of PBMCs from blood, obtained 11 to 12 days after vaccination. The source of these receptors is a man in his fifties who received an inactivated influenza vaccine.

This chain joins TRBV6-5 and TRBJ2-5; no reliable D call. V shed 0 bases and J shed 3 bases, with 17 bases lying between them. Germline V gives CDR1 MNHEY, CDR2 SVGAGI. The CDR3 spans 17 residues. The CDR3 nucleotides are TGTGCCAGCAGTTACTCGCTAGGAGCCAACGTCAAAGAGACCCAGTACTTC. Amino acids: CASSYSLGANVKETQYF.

This clonotype was recorded at least ten times. The chain joins TRBV10-3 to TRBJ2-1, with 7 bases fitting TRBD1. The V and J ends lost 6 bases and 3 bases, in that order; junction bases with no gene match: 5. The CDR3 extends over 14 amino acids. CDR1 is ENHRY, CDR2 SYGVKD, per germline. The CDR3 nucleotides are TGTGCCATCAGCCCGGGACAGCACTACAATGAGCAGTTCTTC. This translates into CAISPGQHYNEQFF.

The rearrangement uses TRBV6-5 and TRBJ2-7; maybe TRBD2 (6 bases). V dropped 2 bases and J dropped 4 bases, with 15 bases sitting between them. CDR1 is MNHEY, CDR2 SVGAGI, per germline. This CDR3 has 15 residues. The CDR3 spells CASSYNKGLQYEQYF. The CDR3 nucleotides read TGTGCCAGCAGTTACAATAAGGGACTCCAATACGAGCAGTACTTC.

This clonotype showed up just a few times. This rearrangement joins TRBV12-3 or TRBV12-4 to TRBJ2-5; 8 bases are shared with TRBD1. J gave up 5 bases and V 7 bases, and 6 bases lay outside the gene matches. This CDR3 region has 13 residues. The CDR3 bases are TGTGCCAGCAACGGGGGACAGGCGGAGACCCAGTACTTC. It yields the protein CASNGGQAETQYF.

The table lists this clonotype with a few counts. The genes are TRBV12-3 or TRBV12-4 and TRBJ2-3; D call uncertain. The CDR3 length is 14 residues. V dropped 7 bases and J dropped 2 bases, with 13 bases sitting between them. The CDR3 coding sequence is TGTGCCAGCACCCCCGATAGCAACACAGATACGCAGTATTTT. Protein sequence: CASTPDSNTDTQYF.

This clonotype was seen a few times. The chain employs TRBV6-1 and TRBJ1-6, with D possibly TRBD1 on 5 matching bases. The CDR3 extends over 14 amino acids. Germline lookup yields CDR1 MNHNS and CDR2 SASEGT. Trimming removed 8 bases at V and 5 bases at J, with 13 bases between. CDR3 amino acids: CASLATRDNSPLHF. The CDR3 DNA is TGTGCCAGCTTAGCAACCAGGGATAATTCACCCCTCCACTTT.

The chain carries TRBV24-1 and TRBJ2-1; TRBD1 matches 9 bases. This CDR3 contains 14 residues. V shed 8 bases and J 8 bases; nucleotides not matched to a gene: 9. CDR1 and CDR2 from the germline V gene are KGHDR and SFDVKD. For the CDR3, the DNA is TGTGCCACCAAACAGGGGGCTTATGGTCATGAGCAGTTCTTC. Its protein product is CATKQGAYGHEQFF.

This clonotype was found many times. V is TRBV20-1 and J is TRBJ1-1; TRBD1 agrees at 8 bases. Losses at the gene ends were 4 bases for V and 3 bases for J; bases not matched to a gene: 16. Per germline, CDR1 DFQATT and CDR2 SNEGSKA (reference sequence). The CDR3 has 17 residues. CDR3: CSANQQGVGVIDTEAFF. In nucleotides, the CDR3 is TGCAGTGCTAATCAACAGGGGGTAGGAGTGATCGACACTGAAGCTTTCTTT.

This clonotype has just a few counts. V usage is TRBV5-1 and J usage is TRBJ2-7; the D is unclear. The CDR3 is made up of 15 amino acids. V was pared by 0 bases and J by 2 bases, with 12 bases between. The germline CDR1 and CDR2 sequences are SGHRS and YFSETQ. The CDR3 sequence is CASSLGPGSAYEQYF. For the CDR3, the DNA is TGCGCCAGCAGCTTGGGGCCAGGCAGCGCCTACGAGCAGTACTTC.

This clonotype appeared a few times. The V call is TRBV7-9, the J call TRBJ1-4, with D uncertain. Trimming removed 5 bases from V and 8 bases from J, with 6 bases in between. This CDR3 is built from 11 residues. Germline-derived CDR1 and CDR2 are SEHNR and FQNEAQ (reference sequence). This CDR3 reads CASSEQEKLFF. The CDR3 DNA reads TGTGCCAGCAGCGAACAAGAAAAACTGTTTTTT.

The V and J genes are TRBV7-2 and TRBJ1-1, with a possible D match to TRBD1 (5 bases). The ends were cut back, 9 bases at V and 1 base at J, with 15 bases in the middle. Germline V CDR1 and CDR2: SGHTA, FQGNSA. The CDR3 consists of 14 residues. Here the CDR3 reads CASKSQDANTEAFF. In DNA, the CDR3 is TGTGCCAGTAAGTCACAGGATGCGAACACTGAAGCTTTCTTT. Full variable domain (remainder filled in from reference TRBV7-2 and TRBJ1-1): GAGVSQSPSNKVTEKGKDVELRCDPISGHTALYWYRQSLGQGLEFLIYFQGNSAPDKSGLPSDRFSAERTGGSVSTLTIQRTQQEDSAVYLCASKSQDANTEAFFGQGTRLTVV.

The chain combines TRBV7-9 with TRBJ1-1; a weak D match, TRBD1 (6 bases). The germline V gene has CDR1 SEHNR and CDR2 FQNEAQ (reference sequence). This CDR3 has 15 amino acids. The V end lost 5 bases, the J end lost 1 base, and 14 bases lay between the germline ends. The CDR3 region is CASSPGGGWNTEAFF. Written as DNA, the CDR3 is TGTGCCAGCAGCCCCGGAGGGGGTTGGAACACTGAAGCTTTCTTT. The full variable domain, in which reference TRBV7-9 and TRBJ1-1 provide the parts outside the CDR3, is DTGVSQNPRHKITKRGQNVTFRCDPISEHNRLYWYRQTLGQGPEFLTYFQNEAQLEKSRLLSDRFSAERPKGSFSTLEIQRTEQGDSAMYLCASSPGGGWNTEAFFGQGTRLTVV.

CDR3 in amino acids: CASSLRGVGGDTQYF. In DNA form, the CDR3 reads TGTGCCAGCAGCTTAAGGGGGGTGGGGGGAGATACGCAGTATTTT. This chain joins TRBV11-2 and TRBJ2-3; D could derive from TRBD1 or TRBD2 (6 bases each). There are 15 residues in the CDR3. The V end was cut by 2 bases, the J end by 5 bases, with 14 bases between. Germline CDR1 SGHAT, CDR2 FQNNGV.

This sequence joins TRBV12-3 or TRBV12-4 and TRBJ2-7; 11 positions agree with TRBD1. The CDR3 extends over 16 amino acids. V shed 3 bases, J shed 2 bases, and the junction held 6 bases outside the gene matches. The CDR3 DNA is TGTGCCAGCAGTTTTGTTGGGGGACAGGGGGCCTACGAGCAGTACTTC. It codes for CASSFVGGQGAYEQYF.

The chain recombines TRBV10-3 with TRBJ2-1, with a tentative D call TRBD2 (10 bases). V was shortened by 6 bases and J by 10 bases, with 31 bases between the two germline ends. CDR1 and CDR2 from the germline V gene are ENHRY and SYGVKD. The CDR3 is made up of 18 amino acids. The CDR3 DNA reads as TGTGCCATCAGCGTGGACAGGGGTCGGGCTAGCGGGAGAAGGGAGCAGTTCTTC. Protein: CAISVDRGRASGRREQFF.

The chain joins TRBV20-1 to TRBJ2-2; 8 bases map to TRBD2. CDR3 length: 14 amino acids. The trim removed 3 bases at V and 3 bases at J, leaving 3 bases unmatched. CDR1 and CDR2 from the germline V gene are DFQATT and SNEGSKA (reference sequence). Written as DNA, the CDR3 is TGCAGTGCTAGGGGACTAGGGTACACCGGGGAGCTGTTTTTT. This sequence encodes CSARGLGYTGELFF.

The chain is built from TRBV2 and TRBJ2-1; perhaps TRBD2 as D (6 bases). V lost 2 bases, J lost 7 bases, and 15 bases lay in between. CDR3 length: 15 amino acids. Per germline, CDR1 SNHLY and CDR2 FYNNEI. CDR3: CASSETKRRVNEQFF. DNA of the CDR3: TGTGCCAGCAGTGAAACTAAGCGGAGGGTGAATGAGCAGTTCTTC.

The gene calls are TRBV18 and TRBJ2-4; 9 bases fit TRBD1. The CDR3 has 17 residues. The V and J ends lost 5 bases and 0 bases, in that order; junction bases with no gene match: 8. CDR1 is KGHSH and CDR2 is LQKENI in the germline V gene. The CDR3 region is CASSGNRTGVAKNIQYF. The CDR3, as DNA: TGTGCCAGCTCAGGCAACCGGACAGGGGTAGCCAAAAACATTCAGTACTTC.

The table lists this clonotype with a few counts. This sequence joins TRBV29-1 and TRBJ1-1; D possibly corresponds to TRBD1 (5 bases). The germline V gene has CDR1 SQVTM and CDR2 ANQGSEA. Trimming removed 3 bases at V and 7 bases at J, with 9 bases between. The CDR3 has 11 amino acids. Written as DNA, the CDR3 is TGCAGCGTTGATTGGGGGATTGAAGCTTTCTTT. Its protein is CSVDWGIEAFF.

This clonotype was seen ten or more times. This sequence joins TRBV13 and TRBJ2-2, with 7 bases aligning to TRBD2. The CDR3 is 14 amino acids. Trimming removed 6 bases from V and 3 bases from J; junction bases left unmatched: 4. Germline V gene lookup returns CDR1 PRHDT and CDR2 FYEKMQ (reference sequence). CDR3: CASRAGVYTGELFF. The DNA of the CDR3 is TGTGCCAGCAGGGCGGGGGTCTACACCGGGGAGCTGTTTTTT.

This clonotype was detected a few times. The chain recombines TRBV10-3 with TRBJ2-3, with D unresolved. The germline CDR1 and CDR2 sequences are ENHRY and SYGVKD. The CDR3 is 11 residues long. V lost 4 bases and J lost 6, with 5 bases in between. CDR3: CAISVYDTQYF. The CDR3 nucleotides read TGTGCCATCAGTGTATATGATACGCAGTATTTT.

The chain recombines TRBV12-5 with TRBJ2-1; tentatively, D is TRBD2 (6 bases). Germline V CDR1 and CDR2: LGHNT, FRNRAP. This CDR3 is built from 12 residues. V lost 4 bases and J 7 bases, leaving 8 bases between the germline ends. CDR3 in amino acids: CASGWGENEQFF. The CDR3 DNA is TGTGCTAGTGGTTGGGGGGAAAATGAGCAGTTCTTC.

This clonotype was picked up a small number of times. V is TRBV5-1 and J is TRBJ2-2; tentatively, D is TRBD1 (5 bases). Germline-derived CDR1 and CDR2 are SGHRS and YFSETQ. V lost 5 bases and J 0 bases, leaving 8 bases between the germline ends. CDR3 length: 14 amino acids. DNA of the CDR3: TGCGCCAGCAGGGACAAAGCGAACACCGGGGAGCTGTTTTTT. It translates to CASRDKANTGELFF.